One sample yielded the 32 T cell receptor beta chains listed below, sequenced in a study of blood T cell repertoires in COVID-19. Sequencing used immunoSEQ multiplex PCR; TCRdb keeps in-frame clones, though not all of them. The table shows around 160,000 clones, with around 81% occurring only once. Sequences were obtained from peripheral blood. All receptors come from a man between 60 and 70 years old with active or convalescent COVID-19.

The rearrangement joins TRBV19 to TRBJ2-5; TRBD2 aligns across 9 bases. CDR3 length: 15 amino acids. The V segment lost 1 base and the J segment 4 bases; nucleotides outside the gene matches: 4. The germline gives CDR1 LNHDA, CDR2 SQIVND (reference sequence). The CDR3 DNA sequence: TGTGCCAGTAGTATAGGGGGGACTAGCTTAGAGACCCAGTACTTC. Translating gives CASSIGGTSLETQYF. The full variable domain, with the rest looked up from reference TRBV19 and TRBJ2-5, is DGGITQSPKYLFRKEGQNVTLSCEQNLNHDAMYWYRQDPGQGLRLIYYSQIVNDFQKGDIAEGYSVSREKKESFPLTVTSAQKNPTAFYLCASSIGGTSLETQYFGPGTRLLVL.

The rearrangement links TRBV5-6 to TRBJ1-6; 7 nucleotides align to TRBD1. The CDR3 length is 14 residues. Germline assignment: CDR1 SGHDT and CDR2 YYEEEE. Trimming removed 4 bases from V and 9 bases from J; junction bases left unmatched: 7. CDR3 nucleotide sequence: TGTGCCAGCAGCCGAGGACAGGATTTTTCACCCCTCCACTTT. It yields the protein CASSRGQDFSPLHF.

V usage is TRBV28 and J usage is TRBJ2-3; 15 bases are shared with TRBD2. This CDR3 region has 19 residues. V was pared by 2 bases and J by 0 bases, with 6 bases of the junction left unmatched. Germline CDR1 is MDHEN and CDR2 is SYDVKM. The CDR3 loop is CASSLGTSGRLPSTDTQYF. Here the CDR3 DNA reads TGTGCCAGCAGTTTAGGGACTAGCGGGAGGCTACCTAGCACAGATACGCAGTATTTT.

The chain recombines TRBV3-1 (or the pseudogene TRBV3-2) with TRBJ1-4, with D unclear. The CDR3 sequence is 12 residues long. CDR1 is LGHDT, CDR2 YNNKEL, per germline (reference sequence). Trimming took off 1 base at V and 8 bases at J, with 5 bases between the two ends. This CDR3 is CASSQGAEKLFF. The DNA for the CDR3 is TGTGCCAGCAGCCAAGGAGCCGAAAAACTGTTTTTT.

The J gene is TRBJ2-3, the V gene TRBV19, with 9 bases that match TRBD2. V gave up 7 bases and J gave up 2 bases; unmatched junction bases: 10. The germline gives CDR1 LNHDA, CDR2 SQIVND (reference sequence). The CDR3 length is 16 residues. This chain's CDR3 is CASNDALAGNTDTQYF. In nucleotides, the CDR3 is TGTGCCAGTAATGACGCGCTAGCGGGAAACACAGATACGCAGTATTTT.

The gene calls are TRBV5-5 and TRBJ2-3, with TRBD2 identical over 11 bases. The germline CDR1 and CDR2 sequences are SGHKS and YYEKEE (reference sequence). V gave up 4 bases and J gave up 4 bases; unmatched junction bases: 5. This CDR3 has 15 amino acids. In DNA form, the CDR3 reads TGTGCCAGCAGCGCCTTAGCGGGAGGGCCAGATACGCAGTATTTT. Translating it yields CASSALAGGPDTQYF.

This chain connects TRBV28 to TRBJ1-2; TRBD1 matches at 9 bases. J lost 6 bases, V lost 10 bases, and 12 bases had no gene match. The CDR3 extends over 14 amino acids. Germline CDR1 and CDR2: MDHEN and SYDVKM. CDR3 nucleotide sequence: TGTGCCACCCTCAGTTCCGGGACAGGGAATGGCTACACCTTC. Translated: CATLSSGTGNGYTF.

The rearrangement uses TRBV6-2 or TRBV6-3 and TRBJ1-2, with TRBD1 matching over 9 bases. V gave up 0 bases and J gave up 8 bases; unmatched junction bases: 7. There are 15 residues in the CDR3. The germline V gene has CDR1 MNHEY and CDR2 SVGEGT. Here the CDR3 DNA reads TGTGCCAGCAGTTACTCAGGGGGACAGGGCACCGGCTACACCTTC. Its translation is CASSYSGGQGTGYTF.

This clone was found a few times. The chain recombines TRBV12-5 with TRBJ1-1, with 7 positions matching TRBD1. This CDR3 has 14 residues. Germline V gene sequence: CDR1 LGHNT, CDR2 FRNRAP. The trim removed 4 bases at V and 3 bases at J, leaving 5 bases unmatched. CDR3 amino acids: CASGSSQGDTEAFF. CDR3 coding DNA: TGTGCTAGTGGTTCCTCTCAGGGGGACACTGAAGCTTTCTTT.

The DNA for the CDR3 is TGCGCCAGCAGCCGACGGACTCAAAAGGTGGGGAATGAGCAGTTCTTC. This encodes CASSRRTQKVGNEQFF. The V and J genes are TRBV4-1 and TRBJ2-1; D is perhaps TRBD2 (5 bases). Trimming pared 4 bases from V and 7 bases from J, leaving 20 bases between. This CDR3 is built from 16 residues. Germline CDR1 and CDR2: MGHRA and YSYEKL.

The genes are TRBV5-1 and TRBJ2-2; D may be TRBD1 (6 bases). This CDR3 region has 15 residues. Germline CDR1 SGHRS, CDR2 YFSETQ. V was clipped by 3 bases and J by 5 bases, with 14 bases between them. CDR3 sequence (DNA): TGCGCCAGCAGCTCCGGGACAACGGTTACCGGGGAGCTGTTTTTT. Translating it yields CASSSGTTVTGELFF.

The chain recombines TRBV28 with TRBJ2-3; TRBD2 matches at 10 bases. The V gene end was trimmed by 2 bases and the J gene end by 9 bases; junction bases not matched to a gene: 2. The CDR3 sequence is 13 residues long. CDR1 and CDR2 from the germline V gene are MDHEN and SYDVKM. The CDR3 region is CASSLPLAGTQYF. The CDR3 region has the DNA TGTGCCAGCAGTTTACCACTAGCGGGAACGCAGTATTTT. The variable domain in full, with the rest retrieved from reference TRBV28 and TRBJ2-3, is DVKVTQSSRYLVKRTGEKVFLECVQDMDHENMFWYRQDPGLGLRLIYFSYDVKMKEKGDIPEGYSVSREKKERFSLILESASTNQTSMYLCASSLPLAGTQYFGPGTRLTVL.

The chain couples TRBV7-9 to TRBJ1-5; the D gene is possibly TRBD1 (6 bases). The V end was cut by 5 bases, the J end by 7 bases, with 12 bases between. Germline V gene lookup returns CDR1 SEHNR and CDR2 FQNEAQ (reference sequence). The CDR3 covers 13 residues. CDR3 residues: CASSVQGGQPQHF. CDR3 coding DNA: TGTGCCAGCAGCGTACAGGGTGGCCAGCCCCAGCATTTT.

There are a few counts of this clone. V is TRBV27 and J is TRBJ2-7, with TRBD2 matching over 11 bases. Germline V lookup: CDR1 MNHEY, CDR2 SMNVEV (reference sequence). The V gene end was trimmed by 2 bases and the J gene end by 0 bases; junction bases not matched to a gene: 6. CDR3 size: 17 residues. This chain's CDR3 is CASSLTGLAAPSYEQYF. CDR3 sequence (DNA): TGTGCCAGCAGTTTAACGGGACTAGCGGCCCCCTCCTACGAGCAGTACTTC.

The chain carries TRBV20-1 and TRBJ1-5; D is unresolved. V gave up 4 bases and J gave up 9 bases, with 16 bases separating them. This CDR3 comprises 13 residues. CDR1 DFQATT and CDR2 SNEGSKA come from the germline V gene (reference sequence). The CDR3: CSANEGYGGPQHF. DNA of the CDR3: TGCAGTGCTAATGAAGGGTATGGAGGGCCCCAGCATTTT.

Only a few counts were recorded for this clone. The chain couples TRBV6-6 to TRBJ1-5; a weak D match, TRBD1 (6 bases). V was trimmed by 7 bases and J by 0 bases, leaving 10 bases between them. This CDR3 contains 14 residues. In germline, CDR1 is MNHNY, CDR2 SVGAGI (reference sequence). Here the CDR3 reads CASNGGSSNQPQHF. CDR3 DNA sequence: TGTGCCAGCAATGGGGGCAGTAGCAATCAGCCCCAGCATTTT.

V usage is TRBV19 and J usage is TRBJ1-4; TRBD1 matches 7 bases. The germline V gene has CDR1 LNHDA and CDR2 SQIVND (reference sequence). The CDR3 runs to 16 residues. V trimming: 5 bases; J trimming: 5 bases; junction bases outside the gene matches: 11. CDR3 residues: CASSVGQAGGNEKLFF. CDR3 in DNA: TGTGCCAGTAGTGTCGGACAGGCGGGGGGAAATGAAAAACTGTTTTTT.

This sequence joins TRBV29-1 and TRBJ2-7, with 12 positions matching TRBD2. This CDR3 is 16 amino acids long. Germline CDR1 is SQVTM and CDR2 is ANQGSEA. V was clipped by 2 bases and J by 2 bases; unmatched bases: 7. In nucleotides, the CDR3 is TGCAGCGTTGAAACTAGCGGGAGGCTCAGACCCTACGAGCAGTACTTC. Its translation: CSVETSGRLRPYEQYF.

The gene calls are TRBV5-1 and TRBJ2-1, with 8 bases lining up with TRBD2. The CDR3 consists of 15 residues. The germline gives CDR1 SGHRS, CDR2 YFSETQ. V dropped 4 bases and J dropped 3; count of bases not matched to a gene: 6. CDR3 residues: CASSPTSAGYNEQFF. The CDR3 DNA is TGCGCCAGCAGCCCGACTAGCGCTGGCTACAATGAGCAGTTCTTC.

This rearrangement joins TRBV19 to TRBJ2-1; 10 bases agree with TRBD1. There are 14 residues in the CDR3. Germline V lookup: CDR1 LNHDA, CDR2 SQIVND (reference sequence). V dropped 10 bases and J dropped 9; count of bases not matched to a gene: 12. The CDR3 DNA follows: TGTGCCACCAGAGGACAGGGGGAGTTCGGTGAGCAGTTCTTC. Its protein product is CATRGQGEFGEQFF.

The chain is built from TRBV28 and TRBJ2-7; 7 bases are shared with TRBD2. The CDR3 runs to 13 residues. V lost 5 bases, J lost 3 bases, and 4 bases stayed unmatched. CDR1 is MDHEN and CDR2 is SYDVKM in the germline V gene. Written as DNA, the CDR3 is TGTGCCAGCAGTATGGGACTATACTACGAGCAGTACTTC. This encodes CASSMGLYYEQYF.

Details on this clone: This specimen includes other DNA sequences encoding the same CDR3. The genes are TRBV9 and TRBJ2-3; TRBD1 matches at 8 bases. V shed 0 bases, J shed 1 base, and the junction held 1 base outside the gene matches. The V gene's germline CDR1 is SGDLS and CDR2 YYNGEE. This CDR3 spans 15 amino acids. The chain's CDR3 is CASSVEDRGTDTQYF. Written as DNA, the CDR3 is TGTGCCAGCAGCGTAGAGGACAGGGGCACAGATACGCAGTATTTT.

A single count supports this clone. The chain uses TRBV4-1 and TRBJ1-2; TRBD1 matches 12 bases. This CDR3 comprises 15 residues. Germline CDR1 reads MGHRA; CDR2 reads YSYEKL. V lost 3 bases to trimming and J lost 8 bases; unmatched junction nucleotides: 7. DNA for the CDR3: TGCGCCAGCAGCCATCGGGGACAGGGGGCGCCGGGCTACACCTTC. Amino acids: CASSHRGQGAPGYTF.

The rearrangement uses TRBV5-1 and TRBJ2-7; weak D call: TRBD2 (6 bases). Per the germline V gene, CDR1 is SGHRS and CDR2 is YFSETQ. The CDR3 has 14 residues. Trimming stripped 5 bases from V and 0 bases from J, with 12 bases between. CDR3: CASRRDLSSYEQYF. The CDR3 DNA sequence: TGCGCCAGCAGGCGGGACTTGAGCTCCTACGAGCAGTACTTC. Filled out from reference TRBV5-1 and TRBJ2-7, the complete variable domain reads KAGVTQTPRYLIKTRGQQVTLSCSPISGHRSVSWYQQTPGQGLQFLFEYFSETQRNKGNFPGRFSGRQFSNSRSEMNVSTLELGDSALYLCASRRDLSSYEQYFGPGTRLTVT.

This sequence joins TRBV11-3 and TRBJ2-1; D may be TRBD1 (5 bases). This CDR3 is 15 amino acids long. Trimming stripped 2 bases from V and 3 bases from J, with 11 bases between. Germline V gene sequence: CDR1 SGHNT, CDR2 YENEEA. CDR3 loop: CASSLRLGDYNEQFF. DNA for the CDR3: TGTGCCAGCAGCTTACGGCTAGGGGACTACAATGAGCAGTTCTTC.

This clone was seen a few times. V usage is TRBV11-2 and J usage is TRBJ1-1; 8 nucleotides match TRBD1. The germline V gene encodes CDR1 SGHAT and CDR2 FQNNGV. CDR3 length: 11 amino acids. With V trimmed by 6 bases and J by 11 bases, 5 bases remained unmatched. For the CDR3, the DNA is TGTGCCAGCAGGTTATACAGGGGGGCTTTCTTT. Protein: CASRLYRGAFF.

The chain carries TRBV4-3 and TRBJ2-7; D is undetermined. Trimming shortened V by 1 base and J by 2 bases, and 6 bases separated the two germline ends. Per the germline V gene, CDR1 is LGHNA and CDR2 is YSLEER. This CDR3 contains 13 residues. The CDR3 loop is CASSQAVTYEQYF. The CDR3 DNA sequence: TGCGCCAGCAGCCAAGCCGTTACCTACGAGCAGTACTTC.

This chain links TRBV27 with TRBJ2-7; 7 bases map to TRBD2. Germline loops: CDR1 MNHEY, CDR2 SMNVEV (reference sequence). This CDR3 comprises 14 residues. V shed 7 bases, J shed 5 bases, and the junction held 11 bases outside the gene matches. The CDR3 region has the DNA TGTGCCAGCACCAACCGGGGGGTAGGGAACGAGCAGTACTTC. Its translation: CASTNRGVGNEQYF.

This chain joins TRBV25-1 and TRBJ1-6; TRBD1 matches at 7 bases. With 3 bases clipped from V and 8 bases from J, the junction kept 7 bases outside the gene matches. Germline V gene lookup returns CDR1 MGHDK and CDR2 SYGVNS. The CDR3 has 15 amino acids. The CDR3 loop is CASSESGGYDSPLHF. In nucleotides, the CDR3 is TGTGCCAGCAGTGAGTCAGGGGGGTATGATTCACCCCTCCACTTT.

This chain joins TRBV28 and TRBJ1-2, with 7 bases matching TRBD1. CDR1 is MDHEN and CDR2 is SYDVKM in the germline V gene. V shed 7 bases and J 8 bases; nucleotides not matched to a gene: 10. The CDR3 loop spans 13 amino acids. CDR3 bases: TGTGCCAGCAAGACACGACAGGGAAGGGGCTACACCTTC. It codes for CASKTRQGRGYTF.

The genes are TRBV29-1 and TRBJ2-1, with 7 bases aligning to TRBD2. J gave up 0 bases and V 4 bases, and 3 bases lay outside the gene matches. This CDR3 has 14 residues. In germline, CDR1 is SQVTM, CDR2 ANQGSEA. CDR3 amino acids: CSVGGGGSYNEQFF. The CDR3 DNA is TGCAGCGTTGGGGGGGGAGGCTCCTACAATGAGCAGTTCTTC.

As concerns this clone: At one of its ends the junction is not consistent with the germline gene, which may arise from a read error. V gene TRBV11-2 combines with J gene TRBJ2-3; D is ambiguous. This CDR3 comprises 13 residues. Germline V lookup: CDR1 SGHAT, CDR2 FQNNGV. CDR3 bases: TGTGCCAGCAGCTCCCAAGGCACAGAGACGCAGTATTTT. Protein sequence: CASSSQGTETQYF.